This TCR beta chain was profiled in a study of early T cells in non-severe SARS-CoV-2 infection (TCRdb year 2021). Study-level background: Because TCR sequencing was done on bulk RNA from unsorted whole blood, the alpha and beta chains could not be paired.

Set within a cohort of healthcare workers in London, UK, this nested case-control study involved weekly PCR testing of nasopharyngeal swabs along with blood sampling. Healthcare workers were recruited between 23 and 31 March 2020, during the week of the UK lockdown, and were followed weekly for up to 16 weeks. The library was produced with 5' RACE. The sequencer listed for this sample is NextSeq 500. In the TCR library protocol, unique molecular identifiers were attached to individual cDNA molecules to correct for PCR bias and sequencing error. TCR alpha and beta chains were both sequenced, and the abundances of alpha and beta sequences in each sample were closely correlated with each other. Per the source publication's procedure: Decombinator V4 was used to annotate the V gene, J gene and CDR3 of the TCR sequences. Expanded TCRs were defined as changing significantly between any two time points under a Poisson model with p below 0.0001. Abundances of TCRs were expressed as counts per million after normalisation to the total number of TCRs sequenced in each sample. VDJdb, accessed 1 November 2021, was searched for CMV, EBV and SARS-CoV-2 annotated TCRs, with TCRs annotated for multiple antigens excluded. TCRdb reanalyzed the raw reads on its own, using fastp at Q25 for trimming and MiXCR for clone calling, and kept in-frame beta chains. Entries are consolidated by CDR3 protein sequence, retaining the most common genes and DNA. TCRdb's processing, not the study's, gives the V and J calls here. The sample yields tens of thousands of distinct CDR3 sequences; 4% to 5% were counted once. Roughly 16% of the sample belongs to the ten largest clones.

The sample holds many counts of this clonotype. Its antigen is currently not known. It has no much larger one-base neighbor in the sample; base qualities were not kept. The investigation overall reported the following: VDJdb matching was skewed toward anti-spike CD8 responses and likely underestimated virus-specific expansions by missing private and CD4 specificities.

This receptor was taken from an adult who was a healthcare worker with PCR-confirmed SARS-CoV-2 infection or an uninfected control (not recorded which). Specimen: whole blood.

The DNA sequence reads TGTGCCAGCTCATATTCGGGACAGTTTGCTTACAATGAGCAGTTCTTC. Translated, this gives CASSYSGQFAYNEQFF. The receptor chain draws on TRBV18 and TRBJ2-1, with TRBD1 matching 7 junction bases. V ends up 5 bases short and J 4 bases short, with an unmatched junction base count of 11. CDR1 and CDR2 were assigned from the germline V gene as KGHSH and LQKENI. There are 16 amino acids in the CDR3, from cysteine to phenylalanine inclusive. The sequence is cut down to CDR3 DNA, 48 bases in frame from base 1.